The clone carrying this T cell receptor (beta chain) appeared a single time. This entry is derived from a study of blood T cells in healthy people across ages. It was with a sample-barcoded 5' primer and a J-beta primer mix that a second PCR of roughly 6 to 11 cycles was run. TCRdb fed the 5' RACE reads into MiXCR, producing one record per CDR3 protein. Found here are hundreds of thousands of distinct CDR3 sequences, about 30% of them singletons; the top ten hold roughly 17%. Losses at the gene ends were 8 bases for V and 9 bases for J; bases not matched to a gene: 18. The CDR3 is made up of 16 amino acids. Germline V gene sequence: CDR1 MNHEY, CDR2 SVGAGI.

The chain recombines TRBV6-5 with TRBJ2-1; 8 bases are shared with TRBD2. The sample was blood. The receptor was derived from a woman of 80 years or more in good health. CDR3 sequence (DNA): TGTGCCAGCTCCCTGTTGCCGGGAGGGGTTACAAGTGAGCAGTTCTTC. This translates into CASSLLPGGVTSEQFF.